One and the same sample provided the 2 T cell receptor beta chains below, sequenced in a study of neurological immune-mediated disorders. TCRdb reprocessed the 5' RACE reads via MiXCR and lists one record per CDR3 protein. The sample records fewer than 85,000 distinct CDR3 sequences, approximately 5% being singletons. The source material was PBMCs. Every receptor here comes from a woman in her seventies with multiple sclerosis.

This clonotype was recorded at least ten times. The chain couples TRBV6-2 or TRBV6-3 to TRBJ2-5; possible D gene TRBD2, 5 bases. The germline gives CDR1 MNHEY, CDR2 SVGEGT. This CDR3 region has 11 residues. Trimming pared 8 bases from V and 2 bases from J, leaving 6 bases between. The CDR3 nucleotides read TGTGCCAGCCGGGATCAAGAGACCCAGTACTTC. This sequence encodes CASRDQETQYF.

In its sample, this clonotype was seen many times. The V and J genes are TRBV5-1 and TRBJ1-6; no clear D gene. The germline CDR1 and CDR2 sequences are SGHRS and YFSETQ. Trimming took off 0 bases at V and 10 bases at J, with 8 bases between the two ends. The CDR3 runs to 13 residues. CDR3 residues: CASSLGGSSPLHF. CDR3 nucleotide sequence: TGCGCCAGCAGCTTGGGCGGGAGCTCACCCCTCCACTTT.